These 26 T cell receptor beta chains originate from one sample sequenced in a study of cytomegalovirus exposure and HLA in healthy donors. 60 Vbeta and 13 Jbeta primers were used in PCR. Sequencing was performed with immunoSEQ multiplex PCR; in TCRdb, only in-frame clones are kept and a portion is missing. This sample yields over 100,000 clones, of which around three quarters are seen a single time; 4.2% belongs to the top ten. Sequenced sample: PBMCs. These receptor sequences come from a male donor in good health and CMV-seropositive.

The chain has TRBV9 and TRBJ2-7, with D tentatively TRBD1 (5 bases). CDR3 length equals 13 residues. Trimming removed 3 bases at V and 4 bases at J, with 11 bases between. CDR1 and CDR2 from the germline V gene are SGDLS and YYNGEE. In DNA form, the CDR3 reads TGTGCCAGCAGCGAACCTAGGGGTTACGAGCAGTACTTC. It codes for CASSEPRGYEQYF.

The chain joins TRBV21-1 to TRBJ2-3; TRBD1 is the table's D call and was not checked against the DNA. TRBV21-1 is a recognized pseudogene. This CDR3 has 19 residues. The CDR3 loop is CASSTTKRHRDRGTDTQYF. The CDR3 nucleotides read TGTGCCAGCAGCACAACCAAACGACACCGGGACAGGGGCACAGATACGCAGTATTTT.

This sequence joins TRBV30 and TRBJ2-6; possible D gene TRBD2, 5 bases. This CDR3 is 17 amino acids long. CDR1 GTSNPN and CDR2 SVGIG come from the germline V gene (reference sequence). Deletions cut 2 bases from V and 0 bases from J, with 14 bases between. The CDR3 nucleotides read TGTGCCTGGAGTCTAGGAGGCTCTAGCTCTGGGGCCAACGTCCTGACTTTC. Its protein is CAWSLGGSSSGANVLTF.

The V call is TRBV19, the J call TRBJ2-7, with 10 positions matching TRBD2. The CDR3 runs to 15 residues. In germline, CDR1 is LNHDA, CDR2 SQIVND (reference sequence). The ends lost 6 bases at V and 0 bases at J; junction bases unmatched: 5. The CDR3 loop reads CASSMGLARSYEQYF. The CDR3 bases are TGTGCCAGTAGCATGGGACTAGCGCGCTCCTACGAGCAGTACTTC.

This chain links TRBV7-9 with TRBJ1-2; D call uncertain. CDR1 and CDR2 from the germline V gene are SEHNR and FQNEAQ (reference sequence). Trimming removed 3 bases from V and 7 bases from J, with 9 bases in between. This CDR3 has 12 residues. The CDR3 sequence is CASSLRAAGYTF. DNA for the CDR3: TGTGCCAGCAGCTTGAGGGCAGCTGGCTACACCTTC.

The rearrangement links TRBV5-6 to TRBJ2-5, with 9 bases identical to TRBD1. Losses at the gene ends were 4 bases for V and 5 bases for J; bases not matched to a gene: 3. The CDR3 contains 13 residues. CDR1 is SGHDT, CDR2 YYEEEE, per germline. The CDR3 nucleotides read TGTGCCAGCAGCGGGGACAGGGTGGAGACCCAGTACTTC. Translating it yields CASSGDRVETQYF.

This clone was seen a few times. The genes are TRBV5-1 and TRBJ1-6; 7 nucleotides align to TRBD1. The germline V gene has CDR1 SGHRS and CDR2 YFSETQ. This CDR3 spans 14 amino acids. The J segment lost 7 bases and the V segment lost 1 base, leaving 2 bases of the junction unmatched. CDR3 bases: TGCGCCAGCAGCTTGACAGGGGAGAATTCACCCCTCCACTTT. Translated: CASSLTGENSPLHF.

The rearrangement uses TRBV2 and TRBJ2-5, with D tentatively TRBD1 (7 bases). Germline V gene data show CDR1 as SNHLY and CDR2 as FYNNEI. V gave up 3 bases and J gave up 3 bases, with 17 bases separating them. The CDR3 length is 16 residues. The CDR3 spells CASSDFGRGAEETQYF. In DNA form, the CDR3 reads TGTGCCAGCAGTGATTTTGGCAGGGGGGCCGAAGAGACCCAGTACTTC.

The V and J genes are TRBV10-3 and TRBJ2-7; 9 bases fit TRBD2. Germline loops: CDR1 ENHRY, CDR2 SYGVKD. The CDR3 runs to 14 residues. The junction had 7 bases not matched to a gene; V was cut back by 10 bases and J by 0 bases. CDR3 sequence (DNA): TGTGCCAATTCCGCTAGCGGGGCCTCCTACGAGCAGTACTTC. Protein product: CANSASGASYEQYF.

The chain uses TRBV15 and TRBJ2-7; 9 bases match TRBD2. Germline loops: CDR1 LNHNV, CDR2 YYDKDF (reference sequence). V dropped 5 bases and J dropped 6; count of bases not matched to a gene: 8. This CDR3 is built from 14 residues. The CDR3 nucleotides are TGTGCCACCAGCGCAATAGCGGGAGTCGGCGAGCAGTACTTC. It codes for CATSAIAGVGEQYF.

The rearrangement links TRBV5-5 to TRBJ2-7, with 9 bases aligning to TRBD1. CDR3 length: 16 residues. Per the germline V gene, CDR1 is SGHKS and CDR2 is YYEKEE (reference sequence). Trimming cost V 4 bases and J 5 bases; bases outside gene matches: 13. The CDR3 sequence: CASSPWDRERKDEQYF. In nucleotides, the CDR3 is TGTGCCAGCAGCCCATGGGACAGGGAGAGGAAGGACGAGCAGTACTTC.

The rearrangement joins TRBV7-2 to TRBJ1-2; no definite D call. This CDR3 has 15 amino acids. The germline V and J ends were trimmed by 1 base and 8 bases, with 17 bases remaining between them. From germline, CDR1 is SGHTA and CDR2 FQGNSA. The CDR3 DNA reads TGTGCCAGCAGCTTAGAGGCAGGACTTGGGCAAGGCTACACCTTC. Protein sequence: CASSLEAGLGQGYTF.

V and J are TRBV5-4 and TRBJ2-5, with 7 positions matching TRBD2. Germline V gives CDR1 SGHNT, CDR2 YYREEE (reference sequence). The CDR3 has 15 residues. After removal of 5 bases from V and 5 bases from J, the junction contained 12 bases not matched to a gene. This chain's CDR3 is CASRYGAGVGETQYF. CDR3 coding DNA: TGTGCCAGCAGATATGGGGCGGGAGTAGGGGAGACCCAGTACTTC. Complete variable domain (other parts from reference TRBV5-4 and TRBJ2-5): ETGVTQSPTHLIKTRGQQVTLRCSSQSGHNTVSWYQQALGQGPQFIFQYYREEENGRGNFPPRFSGLQFPNYSSELNVNALELDDSALYLCASRYGAGVGETQYFGPGTRLLVL.

This chain uses TRBV4-1 with TRBJ1-1; no definite D call. The CDR3 extends over 16 amino acids. Germline CDR1 is MGHRA and CDR2 is YSYEKL. Trimming stripped 4 bases from V and 0 bases from J, with 15 bases between. The CDR3 nucleotides read TGCGCCAGCAGCCCGCCCGGGGTCCCCCTGAACACTGAAGCTTTCTTT. Translated: CASSPPGVPLNTEAFF.

V usage is TRBV9 and J usage is TRBJ2-7; D might be TRBD2 (5 bases). Germline V gene data show CDR1 as SGDLS and CDR2 as YYNGEE. The CDR3 is 16 residues long. The ends were cut back, 0 bases at V and 0 bases at J, with 13 bases in the middle. The CDR3 here is CASSVGASLSSYEQYF. DNA of the CDR3: TGTGCCAGCAGCGTAGGGGCTAGCCTAAGCTCCTACGAGCAGTACTTC.

DNA for the CDR3: TGTGCCAGCAGTCGACTAGGCGGGCGGAACACCGGGGAGCTGTTTTTT. As protein: CASSRLGGRNTGELFF. The genes are TRBV28 and TRBJ2-2, with D possibly being TRBD2 (6 bases). Germline V gene data show CDR1 as MDHEN and CDR2 as SYDVKM. Trimming left V 5 bases short and J 1 base short, with 14 bases between. CDR3 length: 16 amino acids.

The chain links TRBV6-1 to TRBJ1-2; D uncertain. V was clipped by 0 bases and J by 7 bases, with 15 bases between them. The germline V gene encodes CDR1 MNHNS and CDR2 SASEGT. The CDR3 contains 15 residues. The CDR3 protein is CASSEAVNWAGGYTF. The CDR3, as DNA: TGTGCCAGCAGTGAAGCGGTTAATTGGGCAGGTGGCTACACCTTC.

A few counts support this clone. This sequence joins TRBV6-1 and TRBJ1-1; TRBD1 is a possible D gene (5 bases). Germline CDR1 and CDR2: MNHNS and SASEGT. The CDR3 covers 13 residues. V lost 5 bases, J lost 6 bases, and 13 bases lay in between. CDR3 DNA sequence: TGTGCCAGCAGTAGAGACAGCAGGGCTGAAGCTTTCTTT. Translated: CASSRDSRAEAFF.

J is TRBJ2-1 and V is TRBV15, with 12 nucleotides matching TRBD2. V lost 5 bases to trimming and J lost 9 bases; unmatched junction nucleotides: 8. Germline V gene sequence: CDR1 LNHNV, CDR2 YYDKDF (reference sequence). The CDR3 runs to 15 residues. The CDR3 region is CATSSLAGGPSEQFF. CDR3 sequence (DNA): TGTGCCACCAGCTCTCTAGCGGGGGGGCCAAGTGAGCAGTTCTTC.

The V gene is TRBV19, the J gene TRBJ2-3; no firm D call. The CDR3 runs to 15 residues. The germline V gene has CDR1 LNHDA and CDR2 SQIVND (reference sequence). The V end lost 3 bases, the J end lost 0 bases, and 10 bases lay between the germline ends. CDR3 nucleotides: TGTGCCAGTAGTATTCTTGGCGGAAGCACAGATACGCAGTATTTT. Residues: CASSILGGSTDTQYF.

J is TRBJ1-1 and V is TRBV7-2, with unresolved D. There are 13 residues in the CDR3. In germline, CDR1 is SGHTA, CDR2 FQGNSA. Between the trimmed V and J ends, which lost 6 bases and 3 bases, there was a span of 11 bases. The CDR3 here is CASRTSGYTEAFF. The CDR3 DNA is TGTGCCAGCAGAACCTCCGGGTACACTGAAGCTTTCTTT.

The chain joins TRBV7-2 to TRBJ2-2; 8 bases are shared with TRBD2. Germline V gives CDR1 SGHTA, CDR2 FQGNSA. The CDR3 has 16 residues. With 3 bases clipped from V and 1 base from J, the junction kept 4 bases outside the gene matches. In nucleotides, the CDR3 is TGTGCCAGCAGCTTTCACAGCGGGGGGAACACCGGGGAGCTGTTTTTT. Protein: CASSFHSGGNTGELFF. Complete variable domain (other parts from reference TRBV7-2 and TRBJ2-2): GAGVSQSPSNKVTEKGKDVELRCDPISGHTALYWYRQSLGQGLEFLIYFQGNSAPDKSGLPSDRFSAERTGGSVSTLTIQRTQQEDSAVYLCASSFHSGGNTGELFFGEGSRLTVL.

The V call is TRBV28, the J call TRBJ2-7, with 12 nucleotides matching TRBD2. V lost 7 bases, J lost 1 base, and 14 bases stayed unmatched. CDR3 length: 18 amino acids. Germline CDR1 and CDR2: MDHEN and SYDVKM. The CDR3 spells CASTKSGLAGVLSYEQYF. As DNA, the CDR3 is TGTGCCAGCACTAAATCGGGACTAGCGGGCGTGCTTTCCTACGAGCAGTACTTC.

This clone has just a few counts. The chain joins TRBV10-3 to TRBJ1-1; D perhaps matches TRBD1 (5 bases). This CDR3 has 14 amino acids. Trimming took 0 bases from V and 6 from J, leaving 11 bases between them. Germline V gene sequence: CDR1 ENHRY, CDR2 SYGVKD. The CDR3 bases are TGTGCCATCAGTGAGTCCAGGGAGGGTGCTGAAGCTTTCTTT. Protein product: CAISESREGAEAFF.

As for this clone: The same CDR3 is also encoded by other DNA sequences in this sample. The V gene is TRBV21-1, the J gene TRBJ2-1; the D call of TRBD2 is as the table states it, not checked on the DNA. TRBV21-1 is designated a pseudogene. This CDR3 has 13 amino acids. CDR3 sequence: CASSTRRGNEQFF. As DNA, the CDR3 is TGTGCCAGCAGCACCCGCCGGGGCAATGAGCAGTTCTTC.

This chain connects TRBV6-5 to TRBJ1-4, with 8 bases aligning to TRBD1. From germline, CDR1 is MNHEY and CDR2 SVGAGI. With 6 bases clipped from V and 7 bases from J, the junction kept 7 bases outside the gene matches. This CDR3 region has 14 residues. The CDR3 nucleotides are TGTGCCAGCAGCCTCAGGGGGCGGGGTGAAAAACTGTTTTTT. It encodes CASSLRGRGEKLFF.